The 3 T cell receptor beta chains presented below share a single source sample, sequenced in a study of blood T cells in healthy people across ages. The use of a sample-barcoded 5' primer and a J-beta primer mix characterized a second PCR of about 7 to 12 cycles. TCRdb analysed the 5' RACE reads with MiXCR anew, one entry per CDR3 protein. The data contain approximately 700,000 distinct CDR3 sequences, about 30% of them singletons. Sequencing used blood. The receptors originated from a woman older than 75 in good health.

This clonotype has at least ten counts. This chain joins TRBV18 and TRBJ1-1; the D gene is possibly TRBD1 (6 bases). The CDR3 is 14 amino acids. V dropped 6 bases and J dropped 0 bases, with 11 bases sitting between them. CDR1 is KGHSH, CDR2 LQKENI, per germline. The CDR3 protein is CASSRTDMNTEAFF. The CDR3 region has the DNA TGTGCCAGCTCCCGGACAGATATGAACACTGAAGCTTTCTTT.

This clonotype occurred many times. This sequence joins TRBV12-3 or TRBV12-4 and TRBJ2-3, with 7 bases that match TRBD1. There are 16 residues in the CDR3. Trimming removed 5 bases from V and 0 bases from J; junction bases left unmatched: 8. This CDR3 reads CASSSQTGLSTDTQYF. The CDR3 nucleotides read TGTGCCAGCAGTAGCCAGACAGGGCTAAGCACAGATACGCAGTATTTT.

This clonotype appeared many times. V gene TRBV10-3 combines with J gene TRBJ2-1; D uncertain. The germline gives CDR1 ENHRY, CDR2 SYGVKD. V dropped 4 bases and J dropped 8 bases, with 9 bases sitting between them. This CDR3 comprises 12 residues. CDR3 coding DNA: TGTGCCATCAGTGGTAGAGGCGATGAGCAGTTCTTC. Amino acids: CAISGRGDEQFF.